A selection of T cell receptor beta chains follows, all from one sample in a study of spatial heterogeneity in lung cancer. TCRdb called the 5' RACE reads again in MiXCR, with one record for every CDR3 protein. The table has 7,000 to 9,500 distinct CDR3 sequences, around 8% seen once. The source was lung tumor tissue, collected at surgery. These receptors were collected from a male donor with early-stage non-small cell lung cancer. Each CDR3 is given with its conserved first and last residue. D genes are given only for firm matches. Rows may omit the clone size; those that give it use once, few, many or a size class.

>TRBD2|many|TRBJ2-1|TRBV11-3
CASSFASGVINEQFF
TGTGCCAGCAGTTTCGCTAGCGGGGTTATTAATGAGCAGTTCTTC
>-|many|TRBJ1-1|TRBV7-9
CASSLAPEAFF
TGTGCCAGCAGCTTGGCCCCTGAAGCTTTCTTT
>-|many|TRBJ1-3|TRBV6-5
CASSYGGPGNTIYF
TGTGCCAGCAGTTACGGGGGGCCAGGAAACACCATATATTTT
>TRBD2|many|TRBJ2-5|TRBV7-2
CASSFSGRGQETQYF
TGTGCCAGCAGCTTTTCCGGGAGGGGCCAAGAGACCCAGTACTTC
>-|few|TRBJ1-1|TRBV7-2
CASSVAQSTEAFF
TGTGCCAGCAGCGTGGCCCAGAGCACTGAAGCTTTCTTT
>TRBD1|medium-sized|TRBJ1-4|TRBV27
CASSLGTGEKLFF
TGTGCCAGCAGTTTAGGGACAGGGGAAAAACTGTTTTTT
>TRBD1|many|TRBJ2-5|TRBV9
CASSVALGQAHQETQYF
TGTGCCAGCAGCGTAGCCCTCGGACAGGCGCACCAAGAGACCCAGTACTTC
>TRBD2|many|TRBJ2-2|TRBV11-2
CASSALAANTGELFF
TGTGCCAGCAGCGCTCTAGCGGCGAACACCGGGGAGCTGTTTTTT
>-|many|TRBJ1-4|TRBV2
CASSNQDNEKLFF
TGTGCCAGCAGTAACCAGGATAATGAAAAACTGTTTTTT
>TRBD2|many|TRBJ2-7|TRBV9
CASSPRTSGSYEQYF
TGTGCCAGCAGCCCTCGGACTAGCGGGTCCTACGAGCAGTACTTC
>TRBD2|large|TRBJ2-1|TRBV27
CASRGSGSGDNEQFF
TGTGCCAGCAGGGGTAGCGGAAGCGGGGACAATGAGCAGTTCTTC
>-|medium-sized|TRBJ1-1|TRBV6-5
CASSYIGGEAFF
TGTGCCAGCAGTTACATAGGGGGTGAAGCTTTCTTT
>-|many|TRBJ2-5|TRBV11-2
CASSFLQGRETQYF
TGTGCCAGCAGCTTCCTTCAGGGGCGAGAGACCCAGTACTTC
>TRBD2|many|TRBJ2-7|TRBV2
CASSEFSPSGQISYEQYF
TGTGCCAGCAGTGAATTCTCCCCTAGCGGGCAAATCTCCTACGAGCAGTACTTC
>-|many|TRBJ2-5|TRBV19
CASSPTGSRETQYF
TGTGCCAGTAGCCCGACAGGCTCCCGGGAGACCCAGTACTTC
>-|few|TRBJ1-5|TRBV6-1
CASNPVGVPDQPQHF
TGTGCCAGCAACCCTGTTGGGGTCCCTGATCAGCCCCAGCATTTT
>-|few|TRBJ1-2|TRBV19
CATRRTENYGYTF
TGTGCCACCCGAAGGACAGAAAACTATGGCTACACCTTC
>-|-|TRBJ1-1|TRBV7-2
CASSPRWGTEAFF
TGTGCCAGCAGCCCGAGATGGGGCACTGAAGCTTTCTTT
>-|many|TRBJ2-7|TRBV7-2
CASSLGVGKSSYEQYF
TGTGCCAGCAGCTTAGGGGTTGGCAAAAGCTCCTACGAGCAGTACTTC
>-|medium-sized|TRBJ1-1|TRBV7-3
CASSLQGRTEAFF
TGTGCCAGCAGCTTACAGGGGCGGACTGAAGCTTTCTTT
>-|many|TRBJ2-7|TRBV23-1
CASSQFEASSYEQYF
TGCGCCAGCAGTCAATTTGAGGCGAGCTCCTACGAGCAGTACTTC
>-|many|TRBJ1-4|TRBV7-6
CASSLADSLNEKLFF
TGTGCCAGCAGCTTAGCCGACAGCCTCAATGAAAAACTGTTTTTT
>-|many|TRBJ1-2|TRBV18
CASDFQGTGGYTF
TGTGCCAGCGATTTTCAGGGGACGGGCGGCTACACCTTC
>-|few|TRBJ1-1|TRBV27
CASSLDIYATEAFF
TGTGCCAGCAGTCTCGATATCTACGCAACTGAAGCTTTCTTT